These 21 T cell receptor beta chains came from one sample sequenced in a study of T cell changes during pregnancy in multiple sclerosis. TCRdb's copy holds only in-frame clones and misses some; the assay was immunoSEQ multiplex PCR. The sample holds 30,000 to 50,000 clones, 85% to 95% seen once. Sequencing was performed on CD4+ T cells from peripheral blood mononuclear cells, taken after pregnancy. The receptor set was obtained from a female donor with multiple sclerosis, enrolled in a pregnancy study.

This clone was seen once. The J gene is TRBJ1-5, the V gene TRBV10-3; 7 nucleotides line up with TRBD1. This CDR3 is 16 amino acids long. After removal of 2 bases from V and 8 bases from J, the junction contained 12 bases not matched to a gene. Germline V gives CDR1 ENHRY, CDR2 SYGVKD. CDR3: CAISEREGQGVKPQHF. CDR3 in DNA: TGTGCCATCAGTGAGAGAGAAGGCCAGGGGGTCAAGCCCCAGCATTTT.

V is TRBV19 and J is TRBJ2-2; TRBD1 agrees at 7 bases. CDR1 is LNHDA, CDR2 SQIVND, per germline (reference sequence). V lost 6 bases and J lost 1; bases outside the gene matches: 2. The CDR3 is made up of 14 amino acids. The CDR3 coding sequence is TGTGCCAGTAGCAGGACAGGGAACACCGGGGAGCTGTTTTTT. Amino acids: CASSRTGNTGELFF.

J is TRBJ1-1 and V is TRBV9; D is ambiguous. From germline, CDR1 is SGDLS and CDR2 YYNGEE. The CDR3 loop spans 14 amino acids. Trimming cost V 0 bases and J 1 base, with 7 bases left between them. The DNA of the CDR3 is TGTGCCAGCAGCGTAGCACAGAAGAACACTGAAGCTTTCTTT. Translation gives CASSVAQKNTEAFF.

CDR3 region: CASSPTGQGYTF. The CDR3 nucleotides read TGTGCCAGCAGCCCGACAGGGCAAGGCTACACCTTC. This chain joins TRBV6-1 and TRBJ1-2; TRBD1 matches at 7 bases. V gave up 6 bases and J gave up 8 bases; unmatched junction bases: 6. CDR1 MNHNS and CDR2 SASEGT come from the germline V gene. This CDR3 has 12 amino acids.

This chain joins TRBV30 and TRBJ2-2, with D possibly being TRBD1 (5 bases). V lost 2 bases and J lost 8, with 15 bases in between. The CDR3 covers 14 residues. CDR1 is GTSNPN, CDR2 SVGIG, per germline (reference sequence). CDR3 protein: CAWSTLSGMGELFF. The CDR3 DNA is TGTGCCTGGAGTACCCTGTCAGGGATGGGGGAGCTGTTTTTT.

The rearrangement joins TRBV29-1 to TRBJ2-7, with 8 bases fitting TRBD1. V lost 7 bases, J lost 6 bases, and 8 bases stayed unmatched. This CDR3 has 12 residues. Germline lookup yields CDR1 SQVTM and CDR2 ANQGSEA. CDR3 sequence: CSAGGAMVEQYF. In nucleotides, the CDR3 is TGCAGCGCAGGGGGCGCGATGGTCGAGCAGTACTTC.

The rearrangement uses TRBV4-1 and TRBJ1-4; TRBD1 matches 10 bases. CDR1 and CDR2 from the germline V gene are MGHRA and YSYEKL. V shed 3 bases and J 6 bases; nucleotides not matched to a gene: 10. The CDR3 runs 17 residues. CDR3 sequence (DNA): TGCGCCAGCAGCCATGGACCCGCCGGGACAGGGGATGAAAAACTGTTTTTT. Protein sequence: CASSHGPAGTGDEKLFF.

J is TRBJ1-5 and V is TRBV7-6; D gene uncertain. The CDR3 runs to 13 residues. Trimming removed 5 bases from V and 6 bases from J, with 11 bases in between. CDR1 is SGHVS and CDR2 is FNYEAQ in the germline V gene. The CDR3 is CASSPQEGQPQHF. CDR3 nucleotides: TGTGCCAGCAGCCCCCAGGAGGGTCAGCCCCAGCATTTT. The variable domain in full, with the rest retrieved from reference TRBV7-6 and TRBJ1-5, is GAGVSQSPRYKVTKRGQDVALRCDPISGHVSLYWYRQALGQGPEFLTYFNYEAQQDKSGLPNDRFSAERPEGSISTLTIQRTEQRDSAMYRCASSPQEGQPQHFGDGTRLSIL.

J is TRBJ2-1 and V is TRBV6-1, with TRBD2 matching 13 bases. J gave up 7 bases and V 0 bases, and 6 bases lay outside the gene matches. In germline, CDR1 is MNHNS, CDR2 SASEGT. CDR3 length: 17 amino acids. CDR3 nucleotide sequence: TGTGCCAGCAGTGAAGCGACCGGGACTAGCGGGGTTAATGAGCAGTTCTTC. Protein product: CASSEATGTSGVNEQFF.

The chain recombines TRBV7-6 with TRBJ2-3, with 7 bases identical to TRBD1. From germline, CDR1 is SGHVS and CDR2 FNYEAQ. The CDR3 runs 16 residues. V was pared by 1 base and J by 2 bases, with 6 bases of the junction left unmatched. Written as DNA, the CDR3 is TGTGCCAGCAGCTTAGAGGGGGCTCGCCTCACAGATACGCAGTATTTT. Translated, it gives CASSLEGARLTDTQYF.

The V call is TRBV4-1, the J call TRBJ1-5; D gene ambiguous. With 1 base removed from V and 9 bases from J, the gap between germline ends came to 13 bases. The CDR3 spans 14 residues. Per the germline V gene, CDR1 is MGHRA and CDR2 is YSYEKL. CDR3 loop: CASSQVDAQVPQHF. CDR3 bases: TGCGCCAGCAGCCAAGTTGATGCGCAGGTGCCCCAGCATTTT.

The CDR3 sequence: CASSLLRAGANVLTF. For the CDR3, the DNA is TGTGCCAGCAGTTTACTCAGGGCTGGGGCCAACGTCCTGACTTTC. The chain recombines TRBV28 with TRBJ2-6; perhaps TRBD1 as D (5 bases). Germline CDR1 reads MDHEN; CDR2 reads SYDVKM. V shed 2 bases and J shed 2 bases, with 7 bases lying between them. The CDR3 has 15 residues.

The chain combines TRBV5-1 with TRBJ1-3; 7 bases match TRBD1. Per germline, CDR1 SGHRS and CDR2 YFSETQ. The CDR3 loop spans 17 amino acids. J gave up 0 bases and V 0 bases, and 6 bases lay outside the gene matches. CDR3 sequence reads: CASSLEGAQGSGNTIYF. CDR3 DNA: TGCGCCAGCAGCTTGGAGGGGGCACAGGGCTCTGGAAACACCATATATTTT.

This clone was detected once. V and J are TRBV25-1 and TRBJ2-3; 7 positions match TRBD2. Trimming at V came to 3 bases and at J to 4 bases, leaving 10 bases not matched to a gene. CDR1 and CDR2 from the germline V gene are MGHDK and SYGVNS. The CDR3 covers 16 residues. The CDR3 protein is CASSEFGRGEADTQYF. In nucleotides, the CDR3 is TGTGCCAGCAGTGAGTTCGGACGGGGGGAGGCAGATACGCAGTATTTT.

The chain has TRBV6-5 and TRBJ2-7; 11 bases match TRBD1. The CDR3 sequence is 14 residues long. Germline V gene sequence: CDR1 MNHEY, CDR2 SVGAGI. The ends lost 6 bases at V and 3 bases at J; junction bases unmatched: 4. Here the CDR3 DNA reads TGTGCCAGCAGCAAGGGACAGGGGGTCTACGAGCAGTACTTC. It encodes CASSKGQGVYEQYF.

Written as DNA, the CDR3 is TGTGCCAGCAGCTCCGGGACAGGGGAAACACCCCTCCACTTT. Its protein product is CASSSGTGETPLHF. V gene TRBV7-6 combines with J gene TRBJ1-6, with 10 nucleotides matching TRBD1. The V gene end was trimmed by 4 bases and the J gene end by 11 bases; junction bases not matched to a gene: 5. Germline V gene sequence: CDR1 SGHVS, CDR2 FNYEAQ. The CDR3 extends over 14 amino acids.

The chain links TRBV29-1 to TRBJ1-5, with TRBD1 matching 8 bases. V was clipped by 6 bases and J by 3 bases; unmatched bases: 7. The CDR3 length is 14 residues. CDR1 SQVTM and CDR2 ANQGSEA come from the germline V gene. The CDR3 DNA sequence: TGCAGCGTCCGTGGACAGGGTACCAATCAGCCCCAGCATTTT. It encodes CSVRGQGTNQPQHF. The complete variable domain, with remaining parts taken from reference TRBV29-1 and TRBJ1-5, reads SAVISQKPSRDICQRGTSLTIQCQVDSQVTMMFWYRQQPGQSLTLIATANQGSEATYESGFVIDKFPISRPNLTFSTLTVSNMSPEDSSIYLCSVRGQGTNQPQHFGDGTRLSIL.

CDR3 DNA sequence: TGTGCCAGCAGCTGGACAGGGGACGCGGATACGCAGTATTTT. This sequence encodes CASSWTGDADTQYF. The gene calls are TRBV5-4 and TRBJ2-3; 9 bases match TRBD1. CDR3 size: 14 residues. The germline gives CDR1 SGHNT, CDR2 YYREEE (reference sequence). The V segment lost 3 bases and the J segment 6 bases; nucleotides outside the gene matches: 5. Drawing the rest from reference TRBV5-4 and TRBJ2-3, the complete variable domain is ETGVTQSPTHLIKTRGQQVTLRCSSQSGHNTVSWYQQALGQGPQFIFQYYREEENGRGNFPPRFSGLQFPNYSSELNVNALELDDSALYLCASSWTGDADTQYFGPGTRLTVL.

The rearrangement joins TRBV14 to TRBJ1-6; a possible D gene is TRBD1 (5 bases). The V gene's germline CDR1 is SGHDN and CDR2 FVKESK. The germline V and J ends were trimmed by 3 bases and 7 bases, with 7 bases remaining between them. The CDR3 runs to 13 residues. The CDR3: CASSQNRNSPLHF. The CDR3 nucleotides are TGTGCCAGCAGCCAGAACAGGAATTCACCCCTCCACTTT.

This chain joins TRBV6-1 and TRBJ1-2, with D perhaps matching TRBD1 (5 bases). This CDR3 region has 13 residues. V lost 10 bases and J lost 2, with 14 bases in between. Germline V CDR1 and CDR2: MNHNS, SASEGT. The CDR3 nucleotides are TGTGCCACCCTTCGGCCAGGGAACTATGGCTACACCTTC. Translating gives CATLRPGNYGYTF.

V and J are TRBV14 and TRBJ1-4, with D hard to call. Germline CDR1 is SGHDN and CDR2 is FVKESK. The germline V and J ends were trimmed by 3 bases and 8 bases, with 4 bases remaining between them. The length of the CDR3 is 11 residues. The CDR3 reads CASSHREKLFF. CDR3 DNA sequence: TGTGCCAGCAGCCATCGGGAAAAACTGTTTTTT.